Below are 31 T cell receptor beta chains sequenced from a single sample in a study of OX40 agonist ivuxolimab in advanced cancers. Method: immunoSEQ multiplex PCR; TCRdb's copy keeps in-frame clones and lacks some. The table lists 35,000 to 45,000 clones, about four fifths of them singletons. The sequenced sample was CD4+ or CD8+ T cells sorted from blood, obtained in a trial of the OX40 agonist ivuxolimab. Receptor source: an adult with an advanced solid tumor such as melanoma, head and neck, liver or kidney cancer.

The genes are TRBV4-3 and TRBJ2-5, with a tentative D call TRBD2 (5 bases). The ends were cut back, 4 bases at V and 5 bases at J, with 11 bases in the middle. CDR3 length: 13 residues. Germline V gene data show CDR1 as LGHNA and CDR2 as YSLEER. Written as DNA, the CDR3 is TGCGCCAGCAGCCTATCTAGCTTGGAGACCCAGTACTTC. Its translation: CASSLSSLETQYF.

The gene calls are TRBV9 and TRBJ2-3; TRBD2 matches 14 bases. CDR1 is SGDLS and CDR2 is YYNGEE in the germline V gene. The V gene end was trimmed by 4 bases and the J gene end by 5 bases; junction bases not matched to a gene: 9. The CDR3 contains 17 residues. The CDR3 is CASSLRLAGGPGDTQYF. CDR3 coding DNA: TGTGCCAGCAGCTTACGACTAGCGGGGGGGCCCGGAGATACGCAGTATTTT.

The J gene is TRBJ1-2, the V gene TRBV29-1; tentatively, D is TRBD1 (5 bases). CDR1 SQVTM and CDR2 ANQGSEA come from the germline V gene. This CDR3 has 12 residues. V was shortened by 7 bases and J by 3 bases, with 12 bases between the two germline ends. The CDR3, as DNA: TGCAGCGCCGACGACAGAGACTATGGCTACACCTTC. It is translated as CSADDRDYGYTF. Supplemented by reference TRBV29-1 and TRBJ1-2, the full variable domain reads SAVISQKPSRDICQRGTSLTIQCQVDSQVTMMFWYRQQPGQSLTLIATANQGSEATYESGFVIDKFPISRPNLTFSTLTVSNMSPEDSSIYLCSADDRDYGYTFGSGTRLTVV.

V and J are TRBV4-3 and TRBJ1-1, with 9 bases identical to TRBD1. The CDR3 spans 15 residues. V was clipped by 3 bases and J by 5 bases; unmatched bases: 7. Germline V lookup: CDR1 LGHNA, CDR2 YSLEER. In DNA form, the CDR3 reads TGCGCCAGCAGCCAGGCCCGGACAGGGGTGACTGAAGCTTTCTTT. It yields the protein CASSQARTGVTEAFF.

This clone has just a few counts. The V and J genes are TRBV4-1 and TRBJ2-7; possibly TRBD1 or TRBD2 for D (6 bases each). Trimming removed 0 bases from V and 6 bases from J, with 12 bases in between. Germline CDR1 MGHRA, CDR2 YSYEKL. The length of the CDR3 is 14 residues. The DNA for the CDR3 is TGCGCCAGCAGCCAAGATCAACAGGGAGGCGAGCAGTACTTC. This translates into CASSQDQQGGEQYF.

V is TRBV7-2 and J is TRBJ1-3; D gene ambiguous. The CDR3 runs 16 residues. V was cut by 0 bases and J by 4 bases, with 13 bases left in between. The germline V gene encodes CDR1 SGHTA and CDR2 FQGNSA. Here the CDR3 reads CASSLAAVWQGNTIYF. For the CDR3, the DNA is TGTGCCAGCAGCTTAGCGGCCGTCTGGCAGGGAAACACCATATATTTT. Full variable domain (missing parts from reference TRBV7-2 and TRBJ1-3): GAGVSQSPSNKVTEKGKDVELRCDPISGHTALYWYRQSLGQGLEFLIYFQGNSAPDKSGLPSDRFSAERTGGSVSTLTIQRTQQEDSAVYLCASSLAAVWQGNTIYFGEGSWLTVV.

This chain joins TRBV18 and TRBJ1-1; D is possibly TRBD1 (5 bases). This CDR3 has 16 residues. Trimming took 4 bases from V and 3 from J, leaving 18 bases between them. Germline V CDR1 and CDR2: KGHSH, LQKENI. CDR3 region: CASSLRAPGGDTEAFF. For the CDR3, the DNA is TGTGCCAGCTCACTCCGCGCACCAGGAGGGGACACTGAAGCTTTCTTT.

A single count supports this clone. The rearrangement links TRBV9 to TRBJ2-7; D call uncertain. The CDR3 length is 12 residues. In germline, CDR1 is SGDLS, CDR2 YYNGEE. Between the trimmed V and J ends, which lost 1 base and 3 bases, there was a span of 5 bases. CDR3 sequence reads: CASSVTGYEQYF. CDR3 sequence (DNA): TGTGCCAGCAGCGTAACGGGCTACGAGCAGTACTTC.

The rearrangement uses TRBV7-9 and TRBJ1-2; TRBD1 agrees at 8 bases. V was clipped by 6 bases and J by 7 bases; unmatched bases: 16. Germline V gene sequence: CDR1 SEHNR, CDR2 FQNEAQ (reference sequence). This CDR3 has 16 residues. Written as DNA, the CDR3 is TGTGCCAGCAGTCCCCCCACTTTCGGACAGGGCATTGGCTACACCTTC. This sequence encodes CASSPPTFGQGIGYTF.

The chain has TRBV7-3 and TRBJ2-4; no clear D. This CDR3 has 15 amino acids. Germline V lookup: CDR1 SGHTA, CDR2 FQGTGA. The V end was cut by 7 bases, the J end by 7 bases, with 20 bases between. This CDR3 is CASTVGPGEGNIQYF. CDR3 nucleotide sequence: TGTGCCAGCACCGTAGGCCCGGGCGAAGGGAACATTCAGTACTTC.

The CDR3 nucleotides are TGTGCCAGCAGCGCAAACCCTAAACTGACAGGCTTGAACACTGAAGCTTTCTTT. Protein sequence: CASSANPKLTGLNTEAFF. The J gene is TRBJ1-1, the V gene TRBV9; D possibly corresponds to TRBD1 (6 bases). The germline gives CDR1 SGDLS, CDR2 YYNGEE. The CDR3 contains 18 residues. V was cut by 3 bases and J by 0 bases, with 21 bases left in between.

This clone was seen more than once but under ten times. This rearrangement joins TRBV4-3 to TRBJ1-5, with TRBD1 identical over 7 bases. V lost 2 bases and J lost 5; bases outside the gene matches: 6. This CDR3 comprises 15 residues. Germline lookup yields CDR1 LGHNA and CDR2 YSLEER. The CDR3 protein is CASSQHRDRDQPQHF. CDR3 in DNA: TGCGCCAGCAGCCAACACCGGGACAGAGATCAGCCCCAGCATTTT.

The gene calls are TRBV27 and TRBJ2-7; D is possibly TRBD1 or TRBD2 (5 bases each). The CDR3 consists of 12 residues. The V and J ends lost 2 bases and 5 bases respectively, with 7 bases between them. Germline CDR1 is MNHEY and CDR2 is SMNVEV (reference sequence). CDR3 bases: TGTGCCAGCAGTTTACGAGGGGACGAGCAGTACTTC. This codes for CASSLRGDEQYF.

The CDR3 DNA sequence: TGTGCCAGCAGCCCCCCGCGGTCCCCCGGGGAGACCCAGTACTTC. It specifies CASSPPRSPGETQYF. The gene calls are TRBV7-6 and TRBJ2-5, with D unclear. CDR3 size: 15 residues. V was shortened by 5 bases and J by 5 bases, with 18 bases between the two germline ends. Germline V gives CDR1 SGHVS, CDR2 FNYEAQ.

V is TRBV4-2 and J is TRBJ2-6; tentatively, D is TRBD1 (6 bases). From germline, CDR1 is LGHNA and CDR2 YNFKEQ. Trimming shortened V by 0 bases and J by 1 base, and 10 bases separated the two germline ends. The CDR3 contains 17 residues. The DNA for the CDR3 is TGTGCCAGCAGCCAAGATCACAGGGCTTCTGGGGCCAACGTCCTGACTTTC. This encodes CASSQDHRASGANVLTF.

The chain has TRBV4-1 and TRBJ2-7; 8 bases agree with TRBD2. Germline V gives CDR1 MGHRA, CDR2 YSYEKL. This CDR3 is 15 amino acids long. V was pared by 4 bases and J by 5 bases, with 10 bases of the junction left unmatched. In DNA, the CDR3 is TGCGCCAGCAGCCCGTTTTGGCGGGAGGAAGACGAGCAGTACTTC. Amino acids: CASSPFWREEDEQYF.

The V gene is TRBV27, the J gene TRBJ1-2, with a possible D match to TRBD1 (5 bases). The V gene's germline CDR1 is MNHEY and CDR2 SMNVEV (reference sequence). The V and J ends lost 4 bases and 7 bases respectively, with 19 bases between them. The CDR3 is made up of 15 amino acids. For the CDR3, the DNA is TGTGCCAGCAGTTCAAGAGGGGCAATAGGAATTGGCTACACCTTC. It yields the protein CASSSRGAIGIGYTF.

This chain's CDR3 is CASSTGWREQFF. The CDR3 nucleotides read TGTGCCAGCAGCACTGGGTGGCGGGAGCAGTTCTTC. This chain links TRBV25-1 with TRBJ2-1, with unresolved D. Trimming took off 6 bases at V and 10 bases at J, with 13 bases between the two ends. Germline CDR1 MGHDK, CDR2 SYGVNS. The CDR3 totals 12 residues.

The gene calls are TRBV19 and TRBJ2-7, with 8 nucleotides matching TRBD1. CDR3 size: 14 residues. V lost 3 bases, J lost 3 bases, and 4 bases stayed unmatched. Germline CDR1 LNHDA, CDR2 SQIVND (reference sequence). The CDR3 DNA follows: TGTGCCAGTAGTATCCGGGACAGGCGCTACGAGCAGTACTTC. Translating gives CASSIRDRRYEQYF.

This clone was found once. The rearrangement uses TRBV9 and TRBJ2-1, with TRBD2 matching 10 bases. The germline CDR1 and CDR2 sequences are SGDLS and YYNGEE. The ends lost 3 bases at V and 6 bases at J; junction bases unmatched: 6. This CDR3 has 15 residues. The CDR3 loop reads CASSGGLAAVNEQFF. The CDR3 DNA sequence: TGTGCCAGCAGCGGCGGACTAGCGGCCGTCAATGAGCAGTTCTTC.

The chain is built from TRBV7-2 and TRBJ1-2, with 10 bases aligning to TRBD1. The CDR3 extends over 16 amino acids. Per the germline V gene, CDR1 is SGHTA and CDR2 is FQGNSA. J was trimmed by 6 bases and V by 4 bases; bases with no gene match: 11. The CDR3 DNA follows: TGTGCCAGCAGCTCTATCCGGGACAGGGGAACGAATGGCTACACCTTC. Translating gives CASSSIRDRGTNGYTF.

This clone was seen just once. This chain joins TRBV2 and TRBJ2-7, with D perhaps matching TRBD1 (6 bases). Trimming pared 2 bases from V and 8 bases from J, leaving 10 bases between. CDR1 and CDR2 (germline): SNHLY, FYNNEI. The CDR3 loop spans 12 amino acids. The CDR3 is CASSESGGKQYF. CDR3 DNA sequence: TGTGCCAGCAGTGAATCTGGGGGCAAGCAGTACTTC.

The rearrangement uses TRBV7-7 and TRBJ2-3; no reliable D call. Trimming shortened V by 1 base and J by 0 bases, and 8 bases separated the two germline ends. This CDR3 comprises 15 residues. Germline loops: CDR1 SSHAT, CDR2 FNYEAQ (reference sequence). Here the CDR3 reads CASSLDLGSTDTQYF. CDR3 nucleotide sequence: TGTGCCAGCAGCTTAGATCTAGGGAGCACAGATACGCAGTATTTT.

This chain joins TRBV14 and TRBJ2-1; the D is unclear. With 1 base removed from V and 10 bases from J, the gap between germline ends came to 11 bases. The CDR3 length is 13 residues. The germline gives CDR1 SGHDN, CDR2 FVKESK. CDR3 in amino acids: CASSQVGGGEQFF. CDR3 bases: TGTGCCAGCAGCCAAGTGGGCGGTGGAGAGCAGTTCTTC.

V and J are TRBV10-3 and TRBJ1-1, with D possibly TRBD1 on 5 matching bases. The germline gives CDR1 ENHRY, CDR2 SYGVKD. The CDR3 covers 15 residues. The ends were cut back, 3 bases at V and 6 bases at J, with 17 bases in the middle. In nucleotides, the CDR3 is TGTGCCATCAGTGAAGACAGTTACCCTTCCGCTGAAGCTTTCTTT. This sequence encodes CAISEDSYPSAEAFF.

The V call is TRBV28, the J call TRBJ1-5, with D possibly matching TRBD1 (5 bases). The germline V gene has CDR1 MDHEN and CDR2 SYDVKM. The V gene lost 6 bases and the J gene lost 0 bases, with 12 bases spanning the gap. This CDR3 is built from 15 residues. CDR3 region: CASRQTDYSNQPQHF. In DNA form, the CDR3 reads TGTGCCAGCAGGCAGACAGATTATAGCAATCAGCCCCAGCATTTT.

The rearrangement uses TRBV4-3 and TRBJ2-7; unclear D gene. The germline gives CDR1 LGHNA, CDR2 YSLEER. V shed 7 bases and J shed 0 bases, with 7 bases lying between them. The CDR3 runs 12 residues. Here the CDR3 reads CASTRFSYEQYF. The CDR3, as DNA: TGCGCCAGCACCCGATTCTCCTACGAGCAGTACTTC.

The rearrangement joins TRBV2 to TRBJ2-5, with TRBD2 identical over 7 bases. From germline, CDR1 is SNHLY and CDR2 FYNNEI. V dropped 5 bases and J dropped 1; count of bases not matched to a gene: 7. The CDR3 runs to 15 residues. CDR3 sequence reads: CASSLSGIFQETQYF. The DNA for the CDR3 is TGTGCCAGCAGTTTAAGCGGGATCTTCCAAGAGACCCAGTACTTC.

The chain combines TRBV5-8 with TRBJ1-4; D is possibly TRBD1 (5 bases). V gave up 3 bases and J gave up 6 bases, with 12 bases separating them. This CDR3 has 14 amino acids. The germline CDR1 and CDR2 sequences are SGHTS and YDEGEE. DNA of the CDR3: TGTGCCAGCAGCTACGGGACGGACGATGAAAAACTGTTTTTT. It translates to CASSYGTDDEKLFF.

This clone has just one count. CDR3 DNA sequence: TGTGCCAGCAGCGCGGCCATAAACAGGGTGGGATATGGCTACACCTTC. This sequence encodes CASSAAINRVGYGYTF. This chain connects TRBV9 to TRBJ1-2; the D gene is possibly TRBD1 (6 bases). V was trimmed by 3 bases and J by 5 bases, leaving 20 bases between them. This CDR3 contains 16 residues. Per the germline V gene, CDR1 is SGDLS and CDR2 is YYNGEE.

The V gene is TRBV27, the J gene TRBJ2-7; no clear D gene. The V and J ends lost 3 bases and 5 bases respectively, with 11 bases between them. The CDR3 length is 13 residues. Germline assignment: CDR1 MNHEY and CDR2 SMNVEV (reference sequence). CDR3 amino acids: CASSLNFGDEQYF. CDR3 nucleotides: TGTGCCAGCAGTTTGAATTTTGGCGACGAGCAGTACTTC.